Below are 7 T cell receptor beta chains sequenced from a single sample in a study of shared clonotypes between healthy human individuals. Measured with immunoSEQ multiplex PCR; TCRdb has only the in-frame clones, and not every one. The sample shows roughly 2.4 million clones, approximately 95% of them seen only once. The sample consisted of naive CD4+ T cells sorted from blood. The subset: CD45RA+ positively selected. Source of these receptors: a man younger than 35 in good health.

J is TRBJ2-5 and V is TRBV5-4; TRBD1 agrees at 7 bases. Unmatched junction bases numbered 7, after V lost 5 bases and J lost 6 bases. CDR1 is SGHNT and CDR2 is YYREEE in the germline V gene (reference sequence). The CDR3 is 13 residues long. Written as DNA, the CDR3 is TGTGCCAGCAGTCGACAGGGTACACAGACCCAGTACTTC. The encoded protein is CASSRQGTQTQYF.

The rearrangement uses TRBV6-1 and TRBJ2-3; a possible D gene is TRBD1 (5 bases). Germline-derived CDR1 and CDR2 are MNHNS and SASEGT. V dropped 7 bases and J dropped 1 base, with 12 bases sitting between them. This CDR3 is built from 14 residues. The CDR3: CASILTRGTDTQYF. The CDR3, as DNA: TGTGCCAGCATACTCACCAGGGGCACAGATACGCAGTATTTT.

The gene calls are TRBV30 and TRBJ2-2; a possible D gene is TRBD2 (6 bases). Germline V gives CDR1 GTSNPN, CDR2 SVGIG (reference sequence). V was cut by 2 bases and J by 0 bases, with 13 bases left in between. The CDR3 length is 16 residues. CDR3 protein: CAWSRAGATNTGELFF. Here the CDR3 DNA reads TGTGCCTGGAGTCGAGCGGGTGCCACGAACACCGGGGAGCTGTTTTTT.

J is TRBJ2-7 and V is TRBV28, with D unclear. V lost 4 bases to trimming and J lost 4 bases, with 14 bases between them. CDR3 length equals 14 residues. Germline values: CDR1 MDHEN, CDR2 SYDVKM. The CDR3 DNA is TGTGCCAGCAGTTCATATCCCTCCCTTTACGAGCAGTACTTC. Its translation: CASSSYPSLYEQYF.

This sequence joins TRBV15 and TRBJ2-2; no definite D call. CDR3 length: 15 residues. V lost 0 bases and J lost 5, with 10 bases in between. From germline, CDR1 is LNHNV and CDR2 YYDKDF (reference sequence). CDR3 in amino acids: CATSRDPGGTGELFF. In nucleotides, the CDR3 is TGTGCCACCAGCAGAGATCCTGGCGGAACCGGGGAGCTGTTTTTT.

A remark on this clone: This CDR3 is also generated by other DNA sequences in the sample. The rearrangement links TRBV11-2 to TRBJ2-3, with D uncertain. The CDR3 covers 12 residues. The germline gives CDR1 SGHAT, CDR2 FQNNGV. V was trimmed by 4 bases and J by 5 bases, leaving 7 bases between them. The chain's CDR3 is CASSSQRDTQYF. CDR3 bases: TGTGCCAGCAGCTCCCAAAGAGATACGCAGTATTTT. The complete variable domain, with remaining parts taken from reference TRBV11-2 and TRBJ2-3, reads EAGVAQSPRYKIIEKRQSVAFWCNPISGHATLYWYQQILGQGPKLLIQFQNNGVVDDSQLPKDRFSAERLKGVDSTLKIQPAKLEDSAVYLCASSSQRDTQYFGPGTRLTVL.

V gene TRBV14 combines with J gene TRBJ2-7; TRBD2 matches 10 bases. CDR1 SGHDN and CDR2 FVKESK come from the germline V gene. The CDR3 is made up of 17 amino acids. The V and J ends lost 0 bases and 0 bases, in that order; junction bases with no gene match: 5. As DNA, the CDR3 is TGTGCCAGCAGCCAAGATTTACTAGCGGGATTCTCCTACGAGCAGTACTTC. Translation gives CASSQDLLAGFSYEQYF.